This T cell receptor beta chain was identified during a study of technical replicates of blood from several donors. Germline lookup yields CDR1 LNHNV and CDR2 YYDKDF (reference sequence). The CDR3 has 14 residues. Trimming cost V 0 bases and J 5 bases, with 8 bases left between them. Measured with immunoSEQ multiplex PCR; TCRdb has only the in-frame clones, and not every one. The sample holds tens of thousands of clones, around 90% seen once. This TCR came from a human donor in good health. Some clones in this sample may be carry-over from other donors' samples. V gene TRBV15 combines with J gene TRBJ2-1; D is uncertain. Source material: PBMCs. CDR3 residues: CATSRDYADNEQFF. The CDR3 DNA reads TGTGCCACCAGCAGAGATTATGCGGACAATGAGCAGTTCTTC. Supplemented by reference TRBV15 and TRBJ2-1, the full variable domain reads DAMVIQNPRYQVTQFGKPVTLSCSQTLNHNVMYWYQQKSSQAPKLLFHYYDKDFNNEADTPDNFQSRRPNTSFCFLDIRSPGLGDTAMYLCATSRDYADNEQFFGPGTRLTVL.